One and the same sample provided the 2 T cell receptor beta chains below, sequenced in a study of Ad26.COV2.S vaccination and SARS-CoV-2 variants. Treatment of the sample: 15 to 20 received Ad26.COV2.S at low or high dose, single or two shots; a few received placebo; per-sample allocation not given. Sampling was done on day 63 after the first vaccine or placebo injection. Generated by immunoSEQ multiplex PCR, the TCRdb table keeps only in-frame clones and is missing some. The sample lists 400,000 to 500,000 clones; 88% were seen once. The sequencing here drew on peripheral blood, taken in a trial of Ad26.COV2.S vaccine versus placebo. The source of these receptors is a person between 18 and 65 years old who received the Ad26.COV2.S COVID-19 vaccine or a placebo.

J is TRBJ2-5 and V is TRBV7-7; 7 nucleotides line up with TRBD2. From germline, CDR1 is SSHAT and CDR2 FNYEAQ (reference sequence). V gave up 2 bases and J gave up 2 bases; unmatched junction bases: 5. This CDR3 is 15 amino acids long. The CDR3 protein is CASSLFYGRQETQYF. The CDR3 DNA sequence: TGTGCCAGCAGCTTATTTTACGGGAGGCAAGAGACCCAGTACTTC.

As regards this clone: This sample also contains other DNA sequences that code for the same CDR3. This chain joins TRBV9 and TRBJ2-7; D is possibly TRBD1 (7 bases). This CDR3 has 14 residues. Germline assignment: CDR1 SGDLS and CDR2 YYNGEE. Trimming pared 0 bases from V and 5 bases from J, leaving 12 bases between. The CDR3: CASSVGGGGNEQYF. CDR3 in DNA: TGTGCCAGCAGCGTAGGAGGAGGGGGCAACGAGCAGTACTTC. The full variable domain, completed using reference TRBV9 and TRBJ2-7, is DSGVTQTPKHLITATGQRVTLRCSPRSGDLSVYWYQQSLDQGLQFLIQYYNGEERAKGNILERFSAQQFPDLHSELNLSSLELGDSALYFCASSVGGGGNEQYFGPGTRLTVT.